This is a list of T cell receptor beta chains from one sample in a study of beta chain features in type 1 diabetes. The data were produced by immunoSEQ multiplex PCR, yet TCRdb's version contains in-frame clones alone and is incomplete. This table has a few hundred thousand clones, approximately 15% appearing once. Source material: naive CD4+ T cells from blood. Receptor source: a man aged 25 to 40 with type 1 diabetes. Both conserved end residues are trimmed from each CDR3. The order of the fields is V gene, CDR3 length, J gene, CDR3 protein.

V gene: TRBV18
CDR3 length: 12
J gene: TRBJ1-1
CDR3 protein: ASSPGTAYTEAF

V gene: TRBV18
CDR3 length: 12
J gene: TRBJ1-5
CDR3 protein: ASSPVGGNQPQH

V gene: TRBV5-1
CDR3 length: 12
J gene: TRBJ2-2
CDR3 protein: ASSLGGFTGELF

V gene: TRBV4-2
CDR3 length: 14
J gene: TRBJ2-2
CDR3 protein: ASSQDVDRVPGELF

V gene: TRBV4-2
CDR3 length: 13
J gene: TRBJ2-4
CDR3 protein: ASSQGGLAKNIQY

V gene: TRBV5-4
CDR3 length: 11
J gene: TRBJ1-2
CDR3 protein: ASSQDRDYGYT

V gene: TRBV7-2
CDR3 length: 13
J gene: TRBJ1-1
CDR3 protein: ASSATGTKNTEAF

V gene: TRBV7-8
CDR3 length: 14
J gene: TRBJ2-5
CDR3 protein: ASSFYSGSGKETQY

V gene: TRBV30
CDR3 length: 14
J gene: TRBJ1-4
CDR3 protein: AWSVLQIGSNEKLF

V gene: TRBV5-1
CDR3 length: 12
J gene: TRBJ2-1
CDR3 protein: ASSLGQAYNEQF